What follows describes a single T cell receptor (beta chain). Its target antigen remains unknown. There are no base qualities to consult, and no much larger clone falls within one base. V is pruned by 5 bases and J by 7 bases, leaving 21 bases of the junction without a gene match. Reading from cysteine to phenylalanine, the CDR3 counts 19 amino acids. Kept here is only the CDR3 DNA, which spans 57 bases and is read in frame from base 1. The sample belongs to a study of naive and memory T cell subsets (dated by TCRdb to the late 2010s). Describing the broader study: An open-source, UMI-based TCR alpha and beta sequencing pipeline was applied to sorted naive and memory peripheral blood T cell subsets. RNA was DNase-treated and reverse transcribed with TCR constant-region primers, mostly using SuperScript III. Complete agreement was observed between the functional CMV T cell responses and the IgG serology results.

Separate amplification of TCR alpha and beta chain libraries was performed from the second PCR step onward. CMV status of each donor was established by measuring IFNgamma production from CD4+ T cells after fresh PBMCs were stimulated overnight with CMV viral lysate. CD4 T cells were positively selected using Miltenyi beads, after which CD8 T cells were positively selected from the CD4-negative fraction. Cells stained for CD3, CD4, CD8, CD45RA, CD27 and a live/dead dye were sorted on a BD Aria II into four subsets by CD45RA and CD27. Blood was obtained from three healthy volunteers, and the blood from each volunteer was fractionated into CD4 and CD8 T cells and subsequently into four differentiation subsets. Roughly 120 ml of peripheral blood was taken from each donor, and PBMC were separated by density-gradient centrifugation on Ficoll-Paque PLUS. After sorting, cells were lysed in RLT buffer, RNA was extracted using a Qiagen RNeasy kit, and the extracted RNA was stored at -80 degrees C.

The method was UMI-ligation and nested PCR. The beta constant-region primer was an equimolar mix of two oligonucleotides covering both TRBC1 and TRBC2. The ligated cDNA went through four rounds of PCR with nested alpha and beta constant-region primers together with the SP2 primer. A single-stranded oligonucleotide bearing the SP2 primer plus a 12-nucleotide UMI was ligated onto the 3' end of the cDNA by T4 RNA ligase 1. The ligation reaction was kept at 16 degrees C for roughly 19-25 hours. PCR2 was usually performed as a SYBR Green qPCR and halted at a preset threshold so that over-amplification would not occur. Agencourt AMPure XP magnetic beads were used for all purifications after the first. Libraries were quantified by Qubit and checked on a TapeStation, with a main peak expected near 650 bp. The pooled libraries were sequenced on an Illumina MiSeq using v2 2x251 paired-end kits, which usually yielded about 0.9-2.1 million reads per sample. Libraries were pooled at about 4 nM per sample, and 5-7% PhiX was added to improve cluster recognition. As for the original processing: FASTQ reads processed by Demultiplexor were assigned V and J genes by Decombinator through tag matching that tolerated a single base-pair mismatch. Collapsinator relied on UMIs to fix sequencing errors as well as frequency errors caused by PCR heterogeneity. CDR3Translator translated TCRs and extracted CDR3s from the conserved cysteine to the FGXG phenylalanine, flagging non-productive sequences. Gini, Shannon entropy and inverse Simpson indices were calculated on repertoires subsampled to equal numbers of UMI-defined TCRs. Within the linear range, a power law was fitted by maximum likelihood to the distributions of clonotype abundance. On one naive CD8 sample, the pipeline and MIGEC gave similar UMI counts, unique TCR numbers and clonal distributions. One analysis removed from the naive repertoire any naive TCRs that were also present in any memory subset from the same donor. A set of approximately 6,800 CMV-associated CDR3 sequences, compiled from VDJdb and a published dataset, was used to search the repertoires. Through fastp at Q25 and MiXCR, TCRdb rebuilt clones from the public reads, retaining in-frame beta chains. Merged by CDR3 protein, the rows form single entries marked with the most common genes and DNA. In this record, the V and J calls reflect TCRdb's handling and not the investigators' own analysis. A total of about 150,000 distinct CDR3 sequences appear in this sample, roughly 22% of them only once. The ten largest clones capture roughly 0.1% of the sample.

Broader findings and caveats from the paper: RNA-based TCR counts may be influenced by expression changes linked to T cell activation and differentiation. Single alpha or beta chain sequences, rather than paired alpha/beta receptors, were used to define clonotypes. A few larger clonotypes were present in naive repertoires, especially CD8 naive repertoires, and these clonotypes were possibly memory cells re-expressing CD45RA. Gini index rose and Shannon and inverse Simpson diversity fell from naive through CM, EM and EMRA in both CD4 and CD8 cells. Once error correction was done, more than 90% of naive TCR sequences showed up just once, which made the naive abundance distributions much steeper than those of the memory subsets. The abundance of TCRs followed a power law with an exponent that differed between naive and memory subsets yet stayed consistent across the three individuals. The repertoire findings for the naive and memory subsets could not be validated against a ground truth, as none was available.

The rearrangement combines TRBV12-3 or TRBV12-4 with TRBJ2-4; TRBD2 aligns with 9 central bases. The source material was naive CD4+ T cells from blood. The cell subset or site label on this specimen signifies: naive T cells, CD45RA high CD27+. The TCR comes from a human donor in good health. The CDR3 has the sequence CASSPSGGDLAAGGNIQYF. The nucleotide sequence is given as TGTGCCAGCAGTCCAAGCGGGGGAGACCTAGCGGCGGGGGGGAACATTCAGTACTTC.